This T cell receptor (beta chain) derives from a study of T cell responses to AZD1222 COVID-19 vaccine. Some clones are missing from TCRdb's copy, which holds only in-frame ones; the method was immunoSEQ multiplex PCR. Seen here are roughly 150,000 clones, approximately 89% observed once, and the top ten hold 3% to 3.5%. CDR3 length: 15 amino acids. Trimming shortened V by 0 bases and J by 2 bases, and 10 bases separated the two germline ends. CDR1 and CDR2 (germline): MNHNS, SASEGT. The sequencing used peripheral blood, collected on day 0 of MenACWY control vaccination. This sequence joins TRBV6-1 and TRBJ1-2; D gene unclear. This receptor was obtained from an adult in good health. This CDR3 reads CASSEALGRNYGYTF. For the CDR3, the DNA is TGTGCCAGCAGTGAAGCCCTTGGACGGAACTATGGCTACACCTTC.